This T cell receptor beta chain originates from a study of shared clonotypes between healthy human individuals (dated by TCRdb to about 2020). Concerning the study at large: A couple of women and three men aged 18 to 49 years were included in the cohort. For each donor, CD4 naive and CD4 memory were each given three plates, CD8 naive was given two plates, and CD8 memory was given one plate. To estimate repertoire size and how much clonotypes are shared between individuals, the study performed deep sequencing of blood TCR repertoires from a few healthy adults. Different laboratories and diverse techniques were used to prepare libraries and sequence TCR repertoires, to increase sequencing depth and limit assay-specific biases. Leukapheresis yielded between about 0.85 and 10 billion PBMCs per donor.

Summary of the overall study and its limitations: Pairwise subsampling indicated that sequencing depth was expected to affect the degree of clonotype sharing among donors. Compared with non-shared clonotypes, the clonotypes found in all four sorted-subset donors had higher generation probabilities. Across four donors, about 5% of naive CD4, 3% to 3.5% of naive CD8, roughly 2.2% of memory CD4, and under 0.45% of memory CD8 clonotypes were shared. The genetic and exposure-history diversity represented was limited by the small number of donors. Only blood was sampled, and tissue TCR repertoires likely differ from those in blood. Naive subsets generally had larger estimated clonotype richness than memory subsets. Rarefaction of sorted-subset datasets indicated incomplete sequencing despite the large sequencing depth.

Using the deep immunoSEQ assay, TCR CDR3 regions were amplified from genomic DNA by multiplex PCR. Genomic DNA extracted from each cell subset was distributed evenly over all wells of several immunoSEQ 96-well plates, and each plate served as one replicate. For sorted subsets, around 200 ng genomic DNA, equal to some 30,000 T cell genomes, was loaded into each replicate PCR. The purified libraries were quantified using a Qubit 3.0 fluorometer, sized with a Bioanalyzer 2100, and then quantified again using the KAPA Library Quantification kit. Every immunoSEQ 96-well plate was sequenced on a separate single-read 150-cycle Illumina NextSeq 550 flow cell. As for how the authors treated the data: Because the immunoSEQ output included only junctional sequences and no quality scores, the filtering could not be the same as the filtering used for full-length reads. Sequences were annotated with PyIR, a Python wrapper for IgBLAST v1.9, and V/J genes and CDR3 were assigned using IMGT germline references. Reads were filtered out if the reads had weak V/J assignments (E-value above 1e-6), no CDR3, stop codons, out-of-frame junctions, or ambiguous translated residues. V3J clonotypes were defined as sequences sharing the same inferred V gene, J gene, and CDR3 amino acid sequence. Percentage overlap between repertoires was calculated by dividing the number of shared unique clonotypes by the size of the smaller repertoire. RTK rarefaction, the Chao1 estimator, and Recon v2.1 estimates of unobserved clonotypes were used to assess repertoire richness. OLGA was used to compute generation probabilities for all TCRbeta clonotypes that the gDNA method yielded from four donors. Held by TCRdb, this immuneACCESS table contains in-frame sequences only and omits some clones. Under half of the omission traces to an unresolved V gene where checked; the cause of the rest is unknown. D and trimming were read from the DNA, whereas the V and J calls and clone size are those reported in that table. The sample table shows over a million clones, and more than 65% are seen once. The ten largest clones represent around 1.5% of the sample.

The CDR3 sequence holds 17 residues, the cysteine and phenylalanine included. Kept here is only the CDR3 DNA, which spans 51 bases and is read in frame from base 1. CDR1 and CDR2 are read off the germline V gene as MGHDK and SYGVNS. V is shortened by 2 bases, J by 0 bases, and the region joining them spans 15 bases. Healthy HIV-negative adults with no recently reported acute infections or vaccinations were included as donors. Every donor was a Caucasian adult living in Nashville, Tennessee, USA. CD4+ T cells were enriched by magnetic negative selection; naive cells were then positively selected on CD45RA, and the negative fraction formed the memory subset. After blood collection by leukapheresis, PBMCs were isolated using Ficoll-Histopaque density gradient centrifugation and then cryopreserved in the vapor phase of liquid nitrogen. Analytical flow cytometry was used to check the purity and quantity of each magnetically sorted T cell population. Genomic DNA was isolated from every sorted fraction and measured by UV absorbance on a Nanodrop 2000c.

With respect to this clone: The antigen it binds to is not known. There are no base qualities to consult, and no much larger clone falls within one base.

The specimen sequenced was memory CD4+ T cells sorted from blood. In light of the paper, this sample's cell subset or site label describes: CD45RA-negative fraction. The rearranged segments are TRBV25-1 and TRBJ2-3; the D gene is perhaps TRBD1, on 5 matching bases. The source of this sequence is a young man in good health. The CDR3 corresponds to CASSEARGFTSTDTQYF. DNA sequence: TGTGCCAGCAGTGAAGCTAGGGGCTTCACGAGCACAGATACGCAGTATTTT.